Listed below are T cell receptor beta chains from one sample, sequenced in a study of shared clonotypes between healthy human individuals. Assay used: immunoSEQ multiplex PCR; TCRdb lists only in-frame clones, some missing. Among about 680,000 clones listed, roughly nine tenths were seen once. Input material: naive CD8+ T cells sorted from blood. The source of these receptors is a man aged 25-45 years in good health. CDR3s include the opening cysteine and the closing phenylalanine or tryptophan. D genes are given only for firm matches. Clone size, where shown, is once, few, many, or a class for clones that have expanded.

CDR3	DNA	J	size	V	D
CASSEGRYRRNTEAFF	TGTGCCAGCAGTGAAGGTCGGTATAGGAGGAACACTGAAGCTTTCTTT	TRBJ1-1	NA	TRBV6-1	NA
CASSLPGREQYF	TGTGCCAGTAGTCTCCCGGGCCGCGAGCAGTACTTC	TRBJ2-7	NA	TRBV19	NA
CASSDGSIREQYF	TGTGCCAGCAGTGATGGAAGCATAAGGGAGCAGTACTTC	TRBJ2-7	NA	TRBV2	NA
CASSQESSGSSYEQYF	TGCGCCAGCAGCCAAGAATCGAGCGGGAGCTCCTACGAGCAGTACTTC	TRBJ2-7	NA	TRBV4-3	TRBD2
CASSPGNYGYTF	TGTGCCAGCAGCCCAGGAAACTATGGCTACACCTTC	TRBJ1-2	NA	TRBV14	NA
CASSQDSPEETQYF	TGTGCCAGCTCACAGGACAGCCCTGAAGAGACCCAGTACTTC	TRBJ2-5	NA	TRBV18	NA
CASSTYSNQPQHF	TGTGCCAGCAGTACATATAGCAATCAGCCCCAGCATTTT	TRBJ1-5	NA	TRBV27	NA
CASGELTNTGELFF	TGCGCCAGCGGCGAACTGACGAACACCGGGGAGCTGTTTTTT	TRBJ2-2	NA	TRBV5-1	NA
CASSFRGLAYNEQFF	TGTGCCAGCAGTTTCCGGGGGCTGGCCTACAATGAGCAGTTCTTC	TRBJ2-1	NA	TRBV27	NA
CASSRTTERWTEAFF	TGTGCCAGCAGTAGAACGACGGAGAGGTGGACTGAAGCTTTCTTT	TRBJ1-1	few	TRBV27	NA
CASSSRLGAAETQYF	TGTGCCAGCAGCTCGCGTTTGGGCGCCGCAGAGACCCAGTACTTC	TRBJ2-5	NA	TRBV7-9	NA
CASIDGLRQETQYF	TGTGCCAGCATCGATGGACTACGCCAAGAGACCCAGTACTTC	TRBJ2-5	NA	TRBV2	NA
CASRSSEISYEQYF	TGTGCCAGCAGATCTAGCGAGATCTCCTACGAGCAGTACTTC	TRBJ2-7	few	TRBV7-3	NA
CASSLTPPGDRSHEQYF	TGTGCCAGCAGTTTAACCCCTCCCGGCGACAGGTCCCACGAGCAGTACTTC	TRBJ2-7	NA	TRBV27	NA
CASSSMTSGSTYEQYF	TGTGCCAGCAGTTCAATGACTAGCGGGAGTACCTACGAGCAGTACTTC	TRBJ2-7	NA	TRBV25-1	TRBD2
CASLAGPWSDEQFF	TGCGCCAGTCTAGCGGGACCCTGGAGCGATGAGCAGTTCTTC	TRBJ2-1	NA	TRBV5-1	TRBD2
CASSNDRPNEKLFF	TGTGCCAGCAGTAATGACAGACCTAATGAAAAACTGTTTTTT	TRBJ1-4	few	TRBV28	NA
CASSSVPGARDTQYF	TGTGCCAGCAGTTCGGTGCCGGGAGCCCGAGATACGCAGTATTTT	TRBJ2-3	NA	TRBV27	NA
CASSPPLAGGMNEQFF	TGTGCCAGCAGCCCTCCCCTAGCGGGAGGGATGAATGAGCAGTTCTTC	TRBJ2-1	NA	TRBV9	TRBD2
CSVLDRGPQETQYF	TGCAGCGTCCTGGACAGGGGGCCCCAAGAGACCCAGTACTTC	TRBJ2-5	NA	TRBV29-1	TRBD1
CASSLASGKDEQFF	TGTGCCAGCAGCTTAGCGTCGGGGAAGGATGAGCAGTTCTTC	TRBJ2-1	NA	TRBV7-6	NA
CASSQDEESALAGALDTQYF	TGCGCCAGCAGCCAGGACGAGGAGAGTGCACTAGCGGGAGCACTAGATACGCAGTATTTT	TRBJ2-3	NA	TRBV4-1	TRBD2
CASSQEAGHEQYF	TGCGCCAGCAGCCAAGAGGCGGGCCACGAGCAGTACTTC	TRBJ2-7	NA	TRBV4-1	NA
CASSLGLGSYNEQFF	TGTGCCAGCAGCTTGGGGCTCGGCTCCTACAATGAGCAGTTCTTC	TRBJ2-1	once	TRBV7-7	NA
CASRVFSGDNTEAFF	TGTGCCAGCAGGGTTTTTTCAGGGGATAACACTGAAGCTTTCTTT	TRBJ1-1	NA	TRBV28	NA
CASSPRGAKNIQYF	TGTGCCAGCAGTCCTCGGGGGGCCAAAAACATTCAGTACTTC	TRBJ2-4	once	TRBV28	NA
CASSFSGRGHTRNEQFF	TGTGCCAGCAGTTTCAGCGGGAGAGGTCATACTCGCAATGAGCAGTTCTTC	TRBJ2-1	NA	TRBV27	TRBD2
CASSLYLAETYEQYF	TGTGCCAGCAGCTTGTACCTAGCGGAGACCTACGAGCAGTACTTC	TRBJ2-7	NA	TRBV5-6	TRBD2
CASGRTGAEAFF	TGTGCCAGCGGGAGGACAGGGGCTGAAGCTTTCTTT	TRBJ1-1	NA	TRBV9	TRBD1
CASSLTSGSYEQYF	TGCGCCAGCAGCTTGACTAGCGGGAGTTACGAGCAGTACTTC	TRBJ2-7	NA	TRBV5-1	TRBD2
CASQSYSTDTQYF	TGTGCCAGCCAATCGTATAGCACAGATACGCAGTATTTT	TRBJ2-3	NA	TRBV27	NA
CASSPQGASYNEQFF	TGTGCCAGCAGCCCTCAGGGGGCCTCCTACAATGAGCAGTTCTTC	TRBJ2-1	NA	TRBV9	TRBD1
CASYPLAGLAGEADTQYF	TGTGCCAGCTACCCACTCGCGGGACTAGCGGGAGAGGCAGATACGCAGTATTTT	TRBJ2-3	NA	TRBV28	TRBD2
CASSSGGIREQYF	TGTGCCAGCAGTTCAGGGGGCATCCGCGAGCAGTACTTC	TRBJ2-7	NA	TRBV27	TRBD1
CASSSGLHTEAFF	TGTGCCAGCAGCTCAGGACTTCACACTGAAGCTTTCTTT	TRBJ1-1	NA	TRBV5-6	NA
CASSLLTTGGAGEQYF	TGTGCCAGCAGTTTACTGACGACAGGGGGCGCGGGGGAGCAGTACTTC	TRBJ2-7	few	TRBV27	TRBD1
CASSPNRLGIGGRDTQYF	TGTGCCAGCAGCCCGAATCGGCTAGGCATAGGGGGGAGAGATACGCAGTATTTT	TRBJ2-3	once	TRBV14	NA
CASSRGTSNQPQHF	TGTGCCAGCAGTCGAGGGACGAGCAATCAGCCCCAGCATTTT	TRBJ1-5	NA	TRBV6-6	NA
CASSLGDGGRSSYEQYF	TGTGCCAGCAGCTTGGGGGATGGGGGGAGGAGCTCCTACGAGCAGTACTTC	TRBJ2-7	NA	TRBV5-4	NA